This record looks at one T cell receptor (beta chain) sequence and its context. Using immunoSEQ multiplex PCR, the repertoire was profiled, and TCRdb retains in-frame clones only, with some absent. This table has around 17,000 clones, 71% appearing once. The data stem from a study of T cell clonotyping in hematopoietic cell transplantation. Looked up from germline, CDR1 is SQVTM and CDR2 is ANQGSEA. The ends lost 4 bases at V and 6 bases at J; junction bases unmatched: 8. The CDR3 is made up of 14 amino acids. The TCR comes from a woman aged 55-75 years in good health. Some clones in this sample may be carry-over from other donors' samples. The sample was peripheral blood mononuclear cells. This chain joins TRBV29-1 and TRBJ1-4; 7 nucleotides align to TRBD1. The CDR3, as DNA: TGCAGCGTTGTCCTCAGGGGGTGGGATGAAAAACTGTTTTTT. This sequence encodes CSVVLRGWDEKLFF. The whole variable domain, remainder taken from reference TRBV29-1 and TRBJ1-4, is SAVISQKPSRDICQRGTSLTIQCQVDSQVTMMFWYRQQPGQSLTLIATANQGSEATYESGFVIDKFPISRPNLTFSTLTVSNMSPEDSSIYLCSVVLRGWDEKLFFGSGTQLSVL.